Following are 27 T cell receptor beta chains from one sample sequenced in a study of regulatory T cells in long-lasting Graves disease. Time point indicated: persistent/refractory GD, antithyroid drugs over 5 years with positive TRAb. Construction of the TCR library relied on RNA isolated from PBMCs. Investigators prepared the TCR beta libraries by applying iRepertoire HTBI primers and Arm-PCR of CDR3 regions. TCRdb fed the multiplex PCR reads into MiXCR, producing one record per CDR3 protein. The sample consists of roughly 450,000 distinct CDR3 sequences, around 24% of them appearing once. The material was peripheral blood mononuclear cells (PBMCs), obtained when the disease was refractory, from a patient treated with antithyroid drugs. These receptors all come from a female donor with Graves disease.

This clonotype was counted between two and nine times. This sequence joins TRBV6-1 and TRBJ2-1; 9 bases line up with TRBD2. The CDR3 covers 13 residues. The V gene end was trimmed by 9 bases and the J gene end by 2 bases; junction bases not matched to a gene: 2. The germline V gene has CDR1 MNHNS and CDR2 SASEGT. DNA for the CDR3: TGTGCCAGTTTAGCGGGGGCCTACAATGAGCAGTTCTTC. Translating it yields CASLAGAYNEQFF.

This clonotype was detected many times. The genes are TRBV30 and TRBJ2-5; D is unclear. Germline V gene lookup returns CDR1 GTSNPN and CDR2 SVGIG (reference sequence). The germline V and J ends were trimmed by 0 bases and 8 bases, with 10 bases remaining between them. The length of the CDR3 is 12 residues. CDR3: CAWSVTATTQYF. CDR3 DNA: TGTGCCTGGAGTGTAACGGCCACTACCCAGTACTTC.

Only a few counts were recorded for this clonotype. A read error may produce the germline difference seen at one junction end. The chain links TRBV7-9 to TRBJ2-7, with a weak D call TRBD2 (6 bases). CDR1 and CDR2 (germline): SEHNR, FQNEAQ (reference sequence). CDR3 size: 14 residues. The CDR3 region is CASSVAEGGYEQYF. The CDR3 nucleotides read TGTGCCAGCAGCGTAGCTGAGGGAGGCTACGAGCAGTACTTC.

V usage is TRBV6-1 and J usage is TRBJ2-1, with 8 bases aligning to TRBD2. This CDR3 contains 15 residues. V was clipped by 6 bases and J by 7 bases; unmatched bases: 11. Germline loops: CDR1 MNHNS, CDR2 SASEGT. The CDR3 DNA reads TGTGCCAGCAGCCATTTCACGGGAGGGTGGAATGAGCAGTTCTTC. Amino acid sequence: CASSHFTGGWNEQFF.

About this clonotype itself: The junction does not match germline at one end; this may be a read error. The CDR3: CASSLGGSGANILTF. CDR3 nucleotides: TGTGCCAGCAGCCTCGGGGGGTCTGGGGCCAACATCCTGACTTTC. This chain links TRBV28 with TRBJ2-6, with 7 bases that match TRBD2. Germline V gene data show CDR1 as MDHEN and CDR2 as SYDVKM. The length of the CDR3 is 15 residues.

This clonotype was counted many times. The rearrangement joins TRBV6-2 or TRBV6-3 to TRBJ1-5; 9 bases line up with TRBD1. CDR3 length: 16 residues. The V gene end was trimmed by 4 bases and the J gene end by 9 bases; junction bases not matched to a gene: 13. Germline V gives CDR1 MNHEY, CDR2 SVGEGT. The CDR3 coding sequence is TGTGCCAGCAGTTCTAAACCGGGACAGGGTTCATCGCCCCAGCATTTT. Protein product: CASSSKPGQGSSPQHF.

This clonotype occurred once. A clone one base away is much larger, so this may be a read error. V is TRBV20-1 and J is TRBJ2-5; 10 bases align to TRBD2. The junction had 17 bases not matched to a gene; V was cut back by 3 bases and J by 4 bases. The CDR3 runs to 18 residues. Germline assignment: CDR1 DFQATT and CDR2 SNEGSKA (reference sequence). CDR3 sequence reads: CSASGPGTSERATETQYF. The CDR3 DNA sequence: TGCAGTGCTAGTGGCCCTGGGACTAGCGAGAGGGCCACAGAGACCCAGTACTTC.

This clonotype came up a few times. CDR3 amino acids: CASSIDRGKQPQHF. The CDR3 DNA sequence: TGTGCCAGTAGTATCGACAGGGGGAAACAGCCCCAGCATTTT. The J gene is TRBJ1-5, the V gene TRBV19; 9 bases map to TRBD1. From germline, CDR1 is LNHDA and CDR2 SQIVND (reference sequence). Unmatched junction bases numbered 4, after V lost 3 bases and J lost 7 bases. The CDR3 sequence is 14 residues long. The full variable domain, completed using reference TRBV19 and TRBJ1-5, is DGGITQSPKYLFRKEGQNVTLSCEQNLNHDAMYWYRQDPGQGLRLIYYSQIVNDFQKGDIAEGYSVSREKKESFPLTVTSAQKNPTAFYLCASSIDRGKQPQHFGDGTRLSIL.

This clonotype was detected ten times or more. V and J are TRBV30 and TRBJ1-2; a possible D gene is TRBD1 (6 bases). V was shortened by 2 bases and J by 4 bases, with 11 bases between the two germline ends. This CDR3 comprises 13 residues. The germline gives CDR1 GTSNPN, CDR2 SVGIG (reference sequence). In DNA form, the CDR3 reads TGTGCCTGGAGTTCCAGGGGCACCTATGGCTACACCTTC. This codes for CAWSSRGTYGYTF.

This chain links TRBV7-9 with TRBJ2-7; 11 bases align to TRBD2. This CDR3 spans 16 amino acids. CDR1 is SEHNR, CDR2 FQNEAQ, per germline (reference sequence). The V segment lost 1 base and the J segment 7 bases; nucleotides outside the gene matches: 9. The DNA of the CDR3 is TGTGCCAGCAGCTTAGTTGTTACTAGCGGGAGACGGGAGCAGTACTTC. Its protein product is CASSLVVTSGRREQYF. The entire variable domain, with the rest obtained from reference TRBV7-9 and TRBJ2-7, is as follows: DTGVSQNPRHKITKRGQNVTFRCDPISEHNRLYWYRQTLGQGPEFLTYFQNEAQLEKSRLLSDRFSAERPKGSFSTLEIQRTEQGDSAMYLCASSLVVTSGRREQYFGPGTRLTVT.

This clonotype was picked up a small number of times. The rearrangement links TRBV10-3 to TRBJ2-7, with TRBD2 matching over 10 bases. J was trimmed by 2 bases and V by 0 bases; bases with no gene match: 4. The CDR3 is 16 amino acids. CDR1 ENHRY and CDR2 SYGVKD come from the germline V gene. The CDR3 here is CAISESNLAGAYEQYF. Here the CDR3 DNA reads TGTGCCATCAGTGAGTCGAATCTAGCGGGAGCCTACGAGCAGTACTTC.

This chain uses TRBV20-1 with TRBJ2-7; D remains ambiguous. Germline V gives CDR1 DFQATT, CDR2 SNEGSKA (reference sequence). The CDR3 is 13 amino acids. Trimming took off 1 base at V and 1 base at J, with 8 bases between the two ends. CDR3: CSARGAGSYEQYF. The CDR3 coding sequence is TGCAGTGCTAGAGGGGCCGGTTCCTACGAGCAGTACTTC.

In this sample, this clonotype turned up many times. The chain recombines TRBV11-2 with TRBJ1-2; D remains ambiguous. Germline V gives CDR1 SGHAT, CDR2 FQNNGV. The CDR3 runs to 14 residues. V was trimmed by 1 base and J by 7 bases, leaving 13 bases between them. The CDR3 DNA reads TGTGCCAGCAGCTTAGGCAGCCATTCCCTTGGCTACACCTTC. Translated: CASSLGSHSLGYTF. Complete variable domain (other parts from reference TRBV11-2 and TRBJ1-2): EAGVAQSPRYKIIEKRQSVAFWCNPISGHATLYWYQQILGQGPKLLIQFQNNGVVDDSQLPKDRFSAERLKGVDSTLKIQPAKLEDSAVYLCASSLGSHSLGYTFGSGTRLTVV.

This clonotype showed up many times. The rearrangement joins TRBV5-1 to TRBJ1-1; possibly TRBD1 for D (6 bases). This CDR3 comprises 15 residues. The germline CDR1 and CDR2 sequences are SGHRS and YFSETQ. Trimming stripped 3 bases from V and 0 bases from J, with 12 bases between. The CDR3 is CASSSPDRLNTEAFF. DNA of the CDR3: TGCGCCAGCAGCTCACCCGACAGGTTGAACACTGAAGCTTTCTTT.

In this sample, this clonotype turned up a few times. The V call is TRBV20-1, the J call TRBJ1-2; TRBD1 matches 7 bases. Germline lookup yields CDR1 DFQATT and CDR2 SNEGSKA (reference sequence). Germline trimming cut 1 base from V and 6 bases from J; bases unmatched to any gene: 17. The CDR3 has 17 residues. The CDR3 loop is CSARGDIGGAFKNGYTF. In DNA form, the CDR3 reads TGCAGTGCTAGAGGGGATATAGGGGGCGCATTTAAAAATGGCTACACCTTC.

This clonotype has more than one count but fewer than ten. This chain joins TRBV6-1 and TRBJ2-7; 8 bases are a match to TRBD1. The germline V gene has CDR1 MNHNS and CDR2 SASEGT. This CDR3 is built from 14 residues. Trimming cost V 7 bases and J 3 bases; bases outside gene matches: 8. The CDR3 sequence is CASIHPGTGYEQYF. Written as DNA, the CDR3 is TGTGCCAGCATCCACCCCGGGACAGGCTACGAGCAGTACTTC.

This clonotype was recorded at least ten times. V gene TRBV2 combines with J gene TRBJ1-1; a possible D gene is TRBD1 (5 bases). Germline V gene data show CDR1 as SNHLY and CDR2 as FYNNEI. Trimming stripped 2 bases from V and 8 bases from J, with 12 bases between. The CDR3 is 13 residues long. CDR3 DNA sequence: TGTGCCAGCAGTGAACAGGGCCTCTCAGAAGCTTTCTTT. Encoded protein: CASSEQGLSEAFF.

This chain uses TRBV5-6 with TRBJ1-2; D uncertain. CDR3 length equals 14 residues. V was pared by 4 bases and J by 5 bases, with 15 bases between. Germline V gene sequence: CDR1 SGHDT, CDR2 YYEEEE. The CDR3 region has the DNA TGTGCCAGCAGCGTAATTAGGGCGGGATATGGCTACACCTTC. Protein product: CASSVIRAGYGYTF.

The chain employs TRBV3-1 and TRBJ1-3; the D is unclear. CDR1 and CDR2 from the germline V gene are LGHDT and YNNKEL (reference sequence). The CDR3 runs 13 residues. V gave up 7 bases and J gave up 4 bases, with 11 bases separating them. The CDR3 region is CASTQDPGNTIYF. CDR3 DNA: TGTGCCAGCACCCAGGACCCGGGAAACACCATATATTTT.

This clonotype appeared many times. The chain is built from TRBV2 and TRBJ2-7; TRBD2 might be the D (6 bases). This CDR3 has 16 residues. V dropped 4 bases and J dropped 0 bases, with 16 bases sitting between them. Per the germline V gene, CDR1 is SNHLY and CDR2 is FYNNEI. The CDR3 loop reads CASSARSRGGSYEQYF. In DNA, the CDR3 is TGTGCCAGCAGTGCAAGATCCCGGGGAGGCTCCTACGAGCAGTACTTC. Full variable domain (rest looked up from reference TRBV2 and TRBJ2-7): EPEVTQTPSHQVTQMGQEVILRCVPISNHLYFYWYRQILGQKVEFLVSFYNNEISEKSEIFDDQFSVERPDGSNFTLKIRSTKLEDSAMYFCASSARSRGGSYEQYFGPGTRLTVT.

This clonotype was observed many times. Relative to the germline gene, one junction end is altered; a read error may explain this. V is TRBV6-5 and J is TRBJ2-1; 10 bases map to TRBD1. CDR3 length: 13 amino acids. Germline CDR1 and CDR2: MNHEY and SVGAGI. CDR3 DNA: TGTGCCAGCAGTTCCCAAGGAGGGACAGGGGAAATCTTC. This sequence encodes CASSSQGGTGEIF.

The chain has TRBV4-2 and TRBJ1-2; the D gene is possibly TRBD1 (6 bases). The CDR3 covers 12 residues. In germline, CDR1 is LGHNA, CDR2 YNFKEQ. Trimming pared 7 bases from V and 8 bases from J, leaving 14 bases between. The CDR3 region has the DNA TGTGCCAGCACGGGGGGGGGCTTCGGCTACACCTTC. This gives the protein CASTGGGFGYTF.

This clonotype was counted between two and nine times. The rearrangement joins TRBV6-2 or TRBV6-3 to TRBJ2-7, with 13 bases matching TRBD2. J was trimmed by 6 bases and V by 6 bases; bases with no gene match: 8. The CDR3 extends over 15 amino acids. Germline V gives CDR1 MNHEY, CDR2 SVGEGT. CDR3 in amino acids: CASRLRTSGSGEQYF. DNA of the CDR3: TGTGCCAGCAGACTGAGGACTAGCGGGAGTGGCGAGCAGTACTTC.

V and J are TRBV20-1 and TRBJ2-5; 16 bases map to TRBD2. The V gene end was trimmed by 7 bases and the J gene end by 9 bases; junction bases not matched to a gene: 14. The CDR3 contains 16 residues. Per germline, CDR1 DFQATT and CDR2 SNEGSKA (reference sequence). CDR3 residues: CSGVWGLAGGPVAQYF. The CDR3 bases are TGCAGTGGGGTGTGGGGACTAGCGGGAGGGCCCGTGGCCCAGTACTTC.

The J gene is TRBJ2-3, the V gene TRBV2; D unresolved. The germline V gene encodes CDR1 SNHLY and CDR2 FYNNEI. The V end lost 3 bases, the J end lost 0 bases, and 13 bases lay between the germline ends. CDR3 length: 16 residues. CDR3 loop: CASSDLAPFSTDTQYF. CDR3 bases: TGTGCCAGCAGTGACCTGGCCCCCTTTAGCACAGATACGCAGTATTTT.

This clonotype appeared a few times. A much bigger clone sits one base away, suggesting this may be a read error. V is TRBV28 and J is TRBJ2-7, with no clear D. The length of the CDR3 is 11 residues. V lost 6 bases and J lost 2, with 5 bases in between. Germline V CDR1 and CDR2: MDHEN, SYDVKM. The DNA for the CDR3 is TGTGCCAGCAGCTTCGCCTACGAGCAGTACTTC. This codes for CASSFAYEQYF.

The J gene is TRBJ1-1, the V gene TRBV12-3 or TRBV12-4, with no clear D. V was cut by 6 bases and J by 12 bases, with 26 bases left in between. CDR3 length: 15 residues. The CDR3 nucleotides read TGTGCCAGCAGCTCCACTGACGGAGGGAAGTATGAGACTTTCTTT. It is translated as CASSSTDGGKYETFF.